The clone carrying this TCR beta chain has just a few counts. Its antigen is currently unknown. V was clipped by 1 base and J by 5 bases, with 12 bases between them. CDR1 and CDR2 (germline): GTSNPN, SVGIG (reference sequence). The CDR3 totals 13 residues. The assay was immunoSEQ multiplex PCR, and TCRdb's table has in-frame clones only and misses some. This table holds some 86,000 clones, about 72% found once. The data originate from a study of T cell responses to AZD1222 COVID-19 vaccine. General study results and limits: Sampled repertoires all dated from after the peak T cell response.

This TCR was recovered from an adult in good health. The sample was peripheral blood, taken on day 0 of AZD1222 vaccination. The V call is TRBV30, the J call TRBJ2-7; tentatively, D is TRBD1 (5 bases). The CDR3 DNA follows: TGTGCCTGGAGTGCCTTTGGGGCCCACGAGCAGTACTTC. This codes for CAWSAFGAHEQYF.